This TCR beta chain was recorded in a study of CD8+ T cells in alopecia areata. About the research overall: The authors scored treated patients' severity by affected scalp percentage.

The treatment is: oral pan-JAK inhibitor, 5-10 mg twice daily. From alopecia areata patients, lesional scalp punch biopsies and peripheral blood were collected. The CDR3 is 10 residues long. Trimming left V 8 bases short and J 6 bases short, with 6 bases between. In germline, CDR1 is SNHLY, CDR2 FYNNEI. Following RNA extraction, reverse transcription yielded cDNA that acted as the sequencing template. Generated by immunoSEQ multiplex PCR, the TCRdb table keeps only in-frame clones and is missing some. The sample yields approximately 90,000 clones, about two thirds seen once. This chain links TRBV2 with TRBJ2-3; weak D call: TRBD2 (6 bases). The sample here was CD8+ T cells sorted from blood, taken around week 46, from a patient treated with tofacitinib. The clonotype originates from a human donor with alopecia areata. For the CDR3, the DNA is TGTGCCAGCGGAGGGGATACGCAGTATTTT. Translating gives CASGGDTQYF. Looking up the rest from reference TRBV2 and TRBJ2-3 gives the full variable domain: EPEVTQTPSHQVTQMGQEVILRCVPISNHLYFYWYRQILGQKVEFLVSFYNNEISEKSEIFDDQFSVERPDGSNFTLKIRSTKLEDSAMYFCASGGDTQYFGPGTRLTVL.